This TCR beta chain was sequenced for a study of cytotoxic CD8 clonotypes in ibrutinib-treated CLL. Study conclusions and caveats: T-cell clonality at baseline went above that of age-matched healthy donors and rose and fell with circulating CD8+ T-cell counts.

About this clone: Antigen specificity is unknown.

Profiled with immunoSEQ multiplex PCR; TCRdb holds only in-frame clones, not every one. The table lists more than 85,000 clones, around 80% of them singletons. The sequence was obtained from a human donor with chronic lymphocytic leukemia. Sample: PBMCs, taken after 12 months of ibrutinib treatment.

As DNA, the CDR3 is TGTGCCAGTAAGGAAGGCGGGGGGACAGATACGCAGTATTTT. Its protein product is CASKEGGGTDTQYF. The V gene is TRBV19, the J gene TRBJ2-3; 8 nucleotides line up with TRBD2. Trimming took 7 bases from V and 3 from J; bases not matched to a gene: 6. There are 14 residues in the CDR3. Germline V CDR1 and CDR2: LNHDA, SQIVND (reference sequence).